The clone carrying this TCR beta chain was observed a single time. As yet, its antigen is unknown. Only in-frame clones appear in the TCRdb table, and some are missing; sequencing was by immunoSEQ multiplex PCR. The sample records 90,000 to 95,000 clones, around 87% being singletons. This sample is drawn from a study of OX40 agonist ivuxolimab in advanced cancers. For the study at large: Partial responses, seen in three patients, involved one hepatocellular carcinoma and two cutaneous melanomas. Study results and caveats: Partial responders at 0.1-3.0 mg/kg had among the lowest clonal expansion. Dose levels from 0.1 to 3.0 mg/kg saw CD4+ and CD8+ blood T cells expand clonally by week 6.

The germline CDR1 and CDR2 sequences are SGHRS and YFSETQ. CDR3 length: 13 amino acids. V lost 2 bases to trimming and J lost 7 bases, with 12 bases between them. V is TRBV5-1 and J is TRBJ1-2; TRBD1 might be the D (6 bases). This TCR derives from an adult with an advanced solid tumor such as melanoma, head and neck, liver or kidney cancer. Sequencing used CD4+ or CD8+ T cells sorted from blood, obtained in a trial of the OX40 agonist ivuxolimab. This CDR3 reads CASSLVGGCGYTF. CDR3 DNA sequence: TGCGCCAGCAGCTTAGTGGGGGGCTGTGGCTACACCTTC.